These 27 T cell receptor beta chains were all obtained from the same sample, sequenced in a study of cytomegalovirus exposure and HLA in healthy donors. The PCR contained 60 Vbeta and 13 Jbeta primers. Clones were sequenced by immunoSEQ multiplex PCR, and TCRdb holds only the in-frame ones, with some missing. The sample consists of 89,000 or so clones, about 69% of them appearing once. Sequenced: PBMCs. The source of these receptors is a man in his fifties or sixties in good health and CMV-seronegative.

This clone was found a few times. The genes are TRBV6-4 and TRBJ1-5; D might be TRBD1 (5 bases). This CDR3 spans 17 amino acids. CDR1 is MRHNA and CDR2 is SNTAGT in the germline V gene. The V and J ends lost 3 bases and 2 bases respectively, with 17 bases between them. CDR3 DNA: TGTGCCAGCAGTGAAGCGGCAGGAGGGGCCGGCAATCAGCCCCAGCATTTT. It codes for CASSEAAGGAGNQPQHF.

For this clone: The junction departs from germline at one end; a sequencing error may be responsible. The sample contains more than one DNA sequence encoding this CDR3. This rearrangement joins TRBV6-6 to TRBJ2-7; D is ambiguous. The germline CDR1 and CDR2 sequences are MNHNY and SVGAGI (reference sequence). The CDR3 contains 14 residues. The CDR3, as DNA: TGCGCCAGCAGTTACTTATCCGTTTCGGGCGAGCAGTACTTC. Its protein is CASSYLSVSGEQYF.

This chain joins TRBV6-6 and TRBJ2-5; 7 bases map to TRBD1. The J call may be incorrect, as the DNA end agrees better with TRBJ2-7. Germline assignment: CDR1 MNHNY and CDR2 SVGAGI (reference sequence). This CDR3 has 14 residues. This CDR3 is CASSHRGITYEQYF. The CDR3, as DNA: TGTGCCAGCAGTCACAGGGGAATAACCTACGAGCAGTACTTC.

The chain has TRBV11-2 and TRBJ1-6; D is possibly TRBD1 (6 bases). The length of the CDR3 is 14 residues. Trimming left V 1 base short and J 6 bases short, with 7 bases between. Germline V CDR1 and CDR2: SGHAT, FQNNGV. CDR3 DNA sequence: TGTGCCAGCAGCTTAGGACAGGCTAATTCACCCCTCCACTTT. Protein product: CASSLGQANSPLHF.

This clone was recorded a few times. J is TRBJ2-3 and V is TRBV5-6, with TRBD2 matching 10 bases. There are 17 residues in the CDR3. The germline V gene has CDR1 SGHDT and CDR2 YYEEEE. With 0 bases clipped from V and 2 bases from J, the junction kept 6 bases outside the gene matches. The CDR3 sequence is CASSLATSGTPTDTQYF. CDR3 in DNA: TGTGCCAGCAGCTTGGCTACTAGCGGGACCCCCACAGATACGCAGTATTTT.

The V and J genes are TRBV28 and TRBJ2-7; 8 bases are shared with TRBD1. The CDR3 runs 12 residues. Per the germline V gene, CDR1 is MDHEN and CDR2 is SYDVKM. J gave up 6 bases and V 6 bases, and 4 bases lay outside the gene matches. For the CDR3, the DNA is TGTGCCAGCAGCCAAACAGGGGGCGAGCAGTACTTC. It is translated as CASSQTGGEQYF.

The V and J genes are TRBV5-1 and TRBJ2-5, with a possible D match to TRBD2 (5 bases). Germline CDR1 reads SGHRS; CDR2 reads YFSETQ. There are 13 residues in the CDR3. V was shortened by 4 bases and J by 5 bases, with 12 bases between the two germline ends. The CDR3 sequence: CASSRTGYETQYF. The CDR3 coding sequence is TGCGCCAGCAGCCGGACGGGGTACGAGACCCAGTACTTC. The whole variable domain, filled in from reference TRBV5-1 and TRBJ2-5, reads KAGVTQTPRYLIKTRGQQVTLSCSPISGHRSVSWYQQTPGQGLQFLFEYFSETQRNKGNFPGRFSGRQFSNSRSEMNVSTLELGDSALYLCASSRTGYETQYFGPGTRLLVL.

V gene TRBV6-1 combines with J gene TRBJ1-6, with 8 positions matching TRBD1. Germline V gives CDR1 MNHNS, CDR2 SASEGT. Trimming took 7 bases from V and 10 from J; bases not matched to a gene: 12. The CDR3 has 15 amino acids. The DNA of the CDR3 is TGTGCCAGCACCAAGGCGACAGGGGAAGGATCACCCCTCCACTTT. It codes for CASTKATGEGSPLHF.

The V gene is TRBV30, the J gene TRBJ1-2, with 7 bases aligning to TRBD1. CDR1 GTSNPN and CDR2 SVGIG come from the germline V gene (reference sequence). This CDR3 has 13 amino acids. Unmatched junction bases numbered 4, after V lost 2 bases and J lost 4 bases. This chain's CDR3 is CAWSRDRSYGYTF. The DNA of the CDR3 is TGTGCCTGGAGTCGGGACAGATCCTATGGCTACACCTTC.

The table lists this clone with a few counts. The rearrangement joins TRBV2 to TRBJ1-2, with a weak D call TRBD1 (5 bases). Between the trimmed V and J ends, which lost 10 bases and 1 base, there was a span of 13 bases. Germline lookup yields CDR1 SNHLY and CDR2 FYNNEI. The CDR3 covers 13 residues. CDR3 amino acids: CATRQNSNYGYTF. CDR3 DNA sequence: TGTGCCACCCGACAGAATAGTAACTATGGCTACACCTTC.

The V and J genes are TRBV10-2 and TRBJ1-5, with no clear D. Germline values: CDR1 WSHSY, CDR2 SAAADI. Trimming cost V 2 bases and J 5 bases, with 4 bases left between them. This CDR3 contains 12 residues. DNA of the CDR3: TGCGCCAGCAGTGAGGTAGATCAGCCCCAGCATTTT. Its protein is CASSEVDQPQHF.

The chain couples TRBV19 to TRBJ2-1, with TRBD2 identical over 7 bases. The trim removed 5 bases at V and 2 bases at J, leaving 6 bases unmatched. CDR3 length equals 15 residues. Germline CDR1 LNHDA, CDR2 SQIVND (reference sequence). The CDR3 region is CASSFSGFPYNEQFF. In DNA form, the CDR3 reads TGTGCCAGTAGTTTTAGCGGGTTCCCCTACAATGAGCAGTTCTTC.

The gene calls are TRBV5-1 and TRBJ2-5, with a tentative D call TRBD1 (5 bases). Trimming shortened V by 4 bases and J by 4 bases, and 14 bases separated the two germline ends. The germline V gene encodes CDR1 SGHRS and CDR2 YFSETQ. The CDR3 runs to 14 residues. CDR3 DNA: TGCGCCAGCAGCCCCCGTCCCCAGGGAGAGACCCAGTACTTC. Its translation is CASSPRPQGETQYF.

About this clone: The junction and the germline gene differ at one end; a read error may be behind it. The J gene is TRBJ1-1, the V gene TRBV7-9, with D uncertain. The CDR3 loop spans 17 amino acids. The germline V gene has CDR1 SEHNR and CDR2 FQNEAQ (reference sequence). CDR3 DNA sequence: TGTTCCAGCAGCTTTGCAATTGGAGGTCCTATGAACACTGAAGCTTTCTTT. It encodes CSSSFAIGGPMNTEAFF.

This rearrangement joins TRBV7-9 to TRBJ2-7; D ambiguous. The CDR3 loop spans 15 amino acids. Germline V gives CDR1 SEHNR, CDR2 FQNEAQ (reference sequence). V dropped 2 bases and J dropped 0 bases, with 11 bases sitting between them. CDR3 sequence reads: CASSLSPANSYEQYF. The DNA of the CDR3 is TGTGCCAGCAGCTTAAGTCCAGCGAACTCCTACGAGCAGTACTTC.

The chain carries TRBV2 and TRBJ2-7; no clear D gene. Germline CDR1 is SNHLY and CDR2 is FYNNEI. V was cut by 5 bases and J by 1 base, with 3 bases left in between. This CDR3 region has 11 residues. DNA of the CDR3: TGTGCCAGCAGTCCTTCCTACGAGCAGTACTTC. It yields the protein CASSPSYEQYF.

The CDR3: CASSPSDRARTF. CDR3 DNA sequence: TGTGCCAGCAGCCCTTCGGACAGGGCGCGGACCTTC. The J gene is TRBJ1-2, the V gene TRBV14; TRBD1 agrees at 8 bases. V lost 4 bases and J lost 14; bases outside the gene matches: 9. Looked up from germline, CDR1 is SGHDN and CDR2 is FVKESK. This CDR3 spans 12 amino acids.

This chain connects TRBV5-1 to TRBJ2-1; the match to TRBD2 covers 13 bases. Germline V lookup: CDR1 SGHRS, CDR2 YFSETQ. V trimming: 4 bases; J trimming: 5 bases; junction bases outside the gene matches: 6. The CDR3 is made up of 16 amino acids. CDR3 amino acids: CASSPGLAGPNNEQFF. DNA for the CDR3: TGCGCCAGCAGCCCGGGACTAGCGGGGCCAAACAATGAGCAGTTCTTC.

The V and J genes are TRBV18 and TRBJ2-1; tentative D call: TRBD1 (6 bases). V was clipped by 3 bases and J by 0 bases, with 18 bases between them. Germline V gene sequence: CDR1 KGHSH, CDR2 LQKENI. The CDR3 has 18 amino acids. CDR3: CASSPVGGPGGSYNEQFF. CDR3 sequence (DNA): TGTGCCAGCTCACCGGTAGGGGGACCCGGCGGCTCCTACAATGAGCAGTTCTTC.

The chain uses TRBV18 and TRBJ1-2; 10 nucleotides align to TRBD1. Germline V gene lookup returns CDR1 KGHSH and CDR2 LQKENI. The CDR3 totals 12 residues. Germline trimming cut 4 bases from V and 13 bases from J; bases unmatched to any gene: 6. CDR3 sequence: CASSRDRGRPTF. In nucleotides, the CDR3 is TGTGCCAGCTCACGCGACAGGGGGCGACCCACCTTC.

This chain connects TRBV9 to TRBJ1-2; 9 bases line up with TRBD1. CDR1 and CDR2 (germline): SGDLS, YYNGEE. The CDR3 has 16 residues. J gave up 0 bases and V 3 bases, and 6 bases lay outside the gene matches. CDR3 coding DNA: TGTGCCAGCAGCGGCGGACAGGGGCAGACTAACTATGGCTACACCTTC. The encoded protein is CASSGGQGQTNYGYTF.

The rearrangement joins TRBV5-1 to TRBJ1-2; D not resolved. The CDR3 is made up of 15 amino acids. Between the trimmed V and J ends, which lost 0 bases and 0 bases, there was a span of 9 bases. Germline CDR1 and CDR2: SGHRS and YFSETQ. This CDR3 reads CASSLDSSSNYGYTF. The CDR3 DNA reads TGCGCCAGCAGCTTGGACTCATCCTCTAACTATGGCTACACCTTC.

In DNA form, the CDR3 reads TGTGCCAGCAGTTACTCACCCGGGGGGGGCACTGAAGCTTTCTTT. It codes for CASSYSPGGGTEAFF. This chain joins TRBV6-5 and TRBJ1-1; D possibly corresponds to TRBD1 (5 bases). The CDR3 is 15 amino acids. Per germline, CDR1 MNHEY and CDR2 SVGAGI. V was pared by 0 bases and J by 4 bases, with 12 bases between.

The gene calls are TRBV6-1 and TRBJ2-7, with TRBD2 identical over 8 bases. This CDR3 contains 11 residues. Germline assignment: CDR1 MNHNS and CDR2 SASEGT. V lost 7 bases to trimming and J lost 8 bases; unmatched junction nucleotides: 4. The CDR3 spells CASTGGWQQYF. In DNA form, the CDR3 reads TGTGCCAGCACGGGGGGGTGGCAGCAGTACTTC.

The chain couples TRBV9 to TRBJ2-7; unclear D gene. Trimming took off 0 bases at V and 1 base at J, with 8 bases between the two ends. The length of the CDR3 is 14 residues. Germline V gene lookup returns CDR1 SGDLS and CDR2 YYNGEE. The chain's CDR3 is CASSVETSSYEQYF. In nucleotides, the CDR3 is TGTGCCAGCAGCGTAGAAACCAGTTCCTACGAGCAGTACTTC.

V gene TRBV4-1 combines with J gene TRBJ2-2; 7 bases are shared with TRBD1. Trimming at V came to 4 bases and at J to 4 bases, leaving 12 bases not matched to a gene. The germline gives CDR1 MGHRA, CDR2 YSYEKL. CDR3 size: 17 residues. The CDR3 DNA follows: TGCGCCAGCAGCCCCCGAGGTAGGGGGCAGGTCACCGGGGAGCTGTTTTTT. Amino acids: CASSPRGRGQVTGELFF.

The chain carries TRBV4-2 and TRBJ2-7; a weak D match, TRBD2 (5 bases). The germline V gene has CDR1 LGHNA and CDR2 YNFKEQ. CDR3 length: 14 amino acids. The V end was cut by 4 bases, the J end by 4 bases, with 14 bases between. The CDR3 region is CASSPGGPGYEQYF. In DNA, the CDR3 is TGTGCCAGCAGCCCTGGCGGCCCGGGGTACGAGCAGTACTTC.